This is a list of T cell receptor beta chains from one sample in a study of blood T cell repertoires in COVID-19. Profiling relied on immunoSEQ multiplex PCR, and the TCRdb table lists in-frame clones only, not all of them. The data contain about 240,000 clones, around 90% of them singletons. The sequencing input was peripheral blood. The receptors originated from a man aged 55-75 years who had recovered from COVID-19. CDR3s include the opening cysteine and the closing phenylalanine or tryptophan. D genes are given only for firm matches.

>TRBV5-1|NA
CASSMGRDNSPLHF
>TRBV7-2|NA
CASSLEDYPNGELFF
>TRBV27|TRBD1
CASRSQGAWTGELFF
>TRBV5-6|TRBD1
CASSPGTGRTQGTQYF
>TRBV10-1|NA
CASRWGEEVKQETQYF
>TRBV19|TRBD1
CASSIHRGQGGTGELFF
>TRBV27|TRBD2
CASSFGRTRRNTGELFF
>TRBV5-1|NA
CASSLGSGSLLTDTQYF
>TRBV19|NA
CASSIQGLRIAKNIQYF
>TRBV9|TRBD1
CASSVMGQSGNTIYF
>TRBV5-4|NA
CASSRPSGSGFGYTF
>TRBV12-3/TRBV12-4|NA
CASSFAGGTEAFF
>TRBV6-2/TRBV6-3|TRBD1
CASSYGTANSPLHF
>TRBV6-5|TRBD1
CASRGTGGKNTEAFF
>TRBV5-1|NA
CASSLDAGNNSPLHF
>TRBV9|NA
CASSRDFYEQYF
>TRBV5-6|NA
CASSASLTRSNQPQHF
>TRBV6-5|TRBD1
CASRTGTAYEQYF
>TRBV10-2|NA
CASSELGADNEQFF
>TRBV5-1|NA
CASSRNAGVGSEKLFF
>TRBV11-3|NA
CASSFSLGGLQETQYF
>TRBV24-1|NA
CATQGGHGTEAFF
>TRBV19|NA
CASIKKRAPGAEGNTIYF
>TRBV10-2|NA
CASCGAAKQETQYF
>TRBV4-2|NA
CASSHWDKGNYGYTF
>TRBV5-1|NA
CASSLGRERAYEQYF
>TRBV18|NA
CASSPLGGTEAFF
>TRBV5-4|NA
CASSLPGVDTQYF
>TRBV5-1|NA
CASSPNRVSGTEAFF
>TRBV4-2|TRBD1
CASSQDGDRENSPLHF
>TRBV7-9|TRBD2
CASSLVSTSGGWNEQFF
>TRBV24-1|NA
CATSDISEQFF
>TRBV2|TRBD1
CASSEVRLDRGLVKNIQYF
>TRBV28|NA
CAGRSGSSYEQYF
>TRBV28|TRBD2
CASSFVAGASSYNEQFF
>TRBV5-1|NA
CASRGNRIPNEKLFF
>TRBV12-5|NA
CAIKTGSYNEQFF
>TRBV30|NA
CAWRTGNTGELFF
>TRBV18|NA
CASSPPWRAFEQYF
>TRBV6-6|TRBD1
CASSYGGGGYGYTF
>TRBV27|NA
CASSLFFRGTNYGYTF
>TRBV6-5|TRBD1
CASRSSDRRGNTIYF
>TRBV12-5|TRBD2
CASGLVLWTSGANEQFF
>TRBV6-2/TRBV6-3|TRBD1
CASSYSGTGVGYTF
>TRBV12-3/TRBV12-4|NA
CASSLGGALHF
>TRBV7-9|NA
CASSLFGRTYEQYF
>TRBV19|NA
CASSMQGEGGQPQHF
>TRBV7-9|TRBD1
CASSSGTGVYTGELFF
>TRBV9|TRBD2
CASSVVGRTSGGAEDTQYF
>TRBV27|TRBD1
CASSPQGQHGYTF
>TRBV7-2|TRBD2
CASSYGLAGGSKQETQYF
>TRBV19|TRBD1
CASSIYLTGMGTEAFF
>TRBV29-1|TRBD1
CSAPLQGTEQFF
>TRBV24-1|NA
CATSDLQGGYTF